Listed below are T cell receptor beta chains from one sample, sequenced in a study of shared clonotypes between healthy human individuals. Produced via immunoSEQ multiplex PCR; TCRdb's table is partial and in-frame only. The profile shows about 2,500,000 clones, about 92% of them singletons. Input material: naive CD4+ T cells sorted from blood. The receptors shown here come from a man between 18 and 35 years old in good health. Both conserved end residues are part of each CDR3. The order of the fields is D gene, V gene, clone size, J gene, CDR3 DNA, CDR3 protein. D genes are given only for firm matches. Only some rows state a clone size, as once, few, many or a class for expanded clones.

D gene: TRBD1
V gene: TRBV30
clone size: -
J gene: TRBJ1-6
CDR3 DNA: TGTGCCTGGGCTCCCAGGGGGTGGGTGGATAATTCACCCCTCCACTTT
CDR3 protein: CAWAPRGWVDNSPLHF

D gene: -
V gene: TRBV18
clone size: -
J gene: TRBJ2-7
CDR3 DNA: TGTGCCAGCTCACCACCCCGAGGGCCCTACGAGCAGTACTTC
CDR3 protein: CASSPPRGPYEQYF

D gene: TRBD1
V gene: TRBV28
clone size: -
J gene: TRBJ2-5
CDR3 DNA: TGTGCCAGCAGGGCCGGGACAGGGGTGGGGGAGACCCAGTACTTC
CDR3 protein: CASRAGTGVGETQYF

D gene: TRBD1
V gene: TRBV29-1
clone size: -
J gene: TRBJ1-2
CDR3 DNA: TGCAGCGTGGGGGACAGGGACTATGGCTACACCTTC
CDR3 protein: CSVGDRDYGYTF

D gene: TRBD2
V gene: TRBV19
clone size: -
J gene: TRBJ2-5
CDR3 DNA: TGTGCCAGTAGGCCTCCGGGACTAGCGACGGAGACCCAGTACTTC
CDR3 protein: CASRPPGLATETQYF

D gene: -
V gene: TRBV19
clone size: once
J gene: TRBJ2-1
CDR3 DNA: TGTGCCAGTAGTATTATCAACGGGATCTCCTACAATGAGCAGTTCTTC
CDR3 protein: CASSIINGISYNEQFF

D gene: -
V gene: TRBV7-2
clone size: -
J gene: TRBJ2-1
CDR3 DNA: TGTGCCAGCAGCCCAGTAGTGTTGAGCCCTTACAATGAGCAGTTCTTC
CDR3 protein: CASSPVVLSPYNEQFF

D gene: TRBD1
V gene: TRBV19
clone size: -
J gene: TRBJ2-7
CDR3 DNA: TGTGCCAGTAGTATCGGTGACAGGGGATTCTACGAGCAGTACTTC
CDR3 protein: CASSIGDRGFYEQYF

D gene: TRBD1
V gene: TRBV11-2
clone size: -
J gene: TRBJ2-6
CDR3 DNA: TGTGCCAGCAGACAGGGGCTCCTATTCTCTGGGGCCAACGTCCTGACTTTC
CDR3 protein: CASRQGLLFSGANVLTF

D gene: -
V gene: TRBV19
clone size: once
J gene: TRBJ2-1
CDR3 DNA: TGTGCCAGTAGGACTAGCTCCTACAATGAGCAGTTCTTC
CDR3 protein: CASRTSSYNEQFF

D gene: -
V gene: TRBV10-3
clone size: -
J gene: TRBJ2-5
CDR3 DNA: TGTGCCACCCACCGGGACACGAAAGAGACCCAGTACTTC
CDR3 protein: CATHRDTKETQYF

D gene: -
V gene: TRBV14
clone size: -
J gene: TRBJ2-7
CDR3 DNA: TGTGCCAGCAGCCATCGACTGGGGGGCTACGAGCAGTACTTC
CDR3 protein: CASSHRLGGYEQYF

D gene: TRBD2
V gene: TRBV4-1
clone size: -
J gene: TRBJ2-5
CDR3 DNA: TGCGCCAGCAGCCAAGCGGTAGCGGGGGGCCCGCGGGAGACCCAGTACTTC
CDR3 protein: CASSQAVAGGPRETQYF

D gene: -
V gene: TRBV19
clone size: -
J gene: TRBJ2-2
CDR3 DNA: TGTGCCAGTACTCTAGCCATCCTTAACACCGGGGAGCTGTTTTTT
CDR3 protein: CASTLAILNTGELFF

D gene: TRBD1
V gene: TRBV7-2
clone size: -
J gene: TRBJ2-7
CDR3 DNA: TGTGCCAGCAGCTTGGCCTCGGGACAGGGTGGTTTGGGGCAGTACTTC
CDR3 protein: CASSLASGQGGLGQYF

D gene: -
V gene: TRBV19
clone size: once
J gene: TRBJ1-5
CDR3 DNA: TGTGCCAGTAGTGATCAGGGGAGCAATCAGCCCCAGCATTTT
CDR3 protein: CASSDQGSNQPQHF

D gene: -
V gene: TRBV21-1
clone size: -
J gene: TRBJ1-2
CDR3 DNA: TGTGCCAGCAGCGCCCCCAACGGCTACACCTTC
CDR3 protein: CASSAPNGYTF

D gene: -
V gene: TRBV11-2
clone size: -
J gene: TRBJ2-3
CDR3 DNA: TGTGCCAGCAGCTTAGAAGTCTACGCTACGCAGTATTTT
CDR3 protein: CASSLEVYATQYF

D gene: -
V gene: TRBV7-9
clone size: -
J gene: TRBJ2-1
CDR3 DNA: TGTGCCAGCAGCTTCCTTACTGTTTGCTCCTACAATGAGCAGTTCTTC
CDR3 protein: CASSFLTVCSYNEQFF

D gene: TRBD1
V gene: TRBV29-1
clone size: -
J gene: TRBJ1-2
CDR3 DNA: TGCAGCGTCCGCGACAGGGCTACCTATGGCTACACCTTC
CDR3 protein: CSVRDRATYGYTF

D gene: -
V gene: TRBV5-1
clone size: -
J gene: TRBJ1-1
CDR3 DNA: TGCGCCAGCAGCTTGGGGTCGGGCGGATACACTGAAGCTTTCTTT
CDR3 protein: CASSLGSGGYTEAFF

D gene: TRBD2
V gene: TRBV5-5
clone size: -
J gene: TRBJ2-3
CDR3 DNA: TGTGCCAGCAGCTCAGAACCTAGCGGTAGGCAGTATTTT
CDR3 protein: CASSSEPSGRQYF

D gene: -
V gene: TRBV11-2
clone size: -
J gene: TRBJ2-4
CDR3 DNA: TGTGCCAGCAGCTCCCGCCAGGAGTACCTAGCCAAAAACATTCAGTACTTC
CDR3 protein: CASSSRQEYLAKNIQYF

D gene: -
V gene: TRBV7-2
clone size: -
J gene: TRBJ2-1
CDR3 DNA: TGTGCCAGCAGCCCTGACAGGTCCTACAATGAGCAGTTCTTC
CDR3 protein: CASSPDRSYNEQFF

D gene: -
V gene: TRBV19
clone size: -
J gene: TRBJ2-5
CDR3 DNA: TGTGCCAGTAGTATTACGCCAGGCGGGGAGACCCAGTACTTC
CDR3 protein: CASSITPGGETQYF

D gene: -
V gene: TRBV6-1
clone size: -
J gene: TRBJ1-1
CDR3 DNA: TGTGCCAGCAGTATGGACCCCAATCTCAAAGCTTTCTTT
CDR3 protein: CASSMDPNLKAFF

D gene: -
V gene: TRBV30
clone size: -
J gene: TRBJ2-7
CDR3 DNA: TGTGCCTGGAGCGACCGCTACGAGCAGTACTTC
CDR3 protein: CAWSDRYEQYF

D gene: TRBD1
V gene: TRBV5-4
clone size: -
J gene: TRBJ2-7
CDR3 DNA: TGTGCCAGCAGCTTGGGTTTAGGGACAGGGTCCTACGAGCAGTACTTC
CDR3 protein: CASSLGLGTGSYEQYF

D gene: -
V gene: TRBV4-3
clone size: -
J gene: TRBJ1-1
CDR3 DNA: TGCGCCAGCAGCCAAGCGGGGGGCATCACTGAAGCTTTCTTT
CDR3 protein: CASSQAGGITEAFF

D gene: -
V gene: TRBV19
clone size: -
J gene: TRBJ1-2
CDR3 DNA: TGTGCCACCCGAACAACGGACGATGGACACTATGGCTACACCTTC
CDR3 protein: CATRTTDDGHYGYTF

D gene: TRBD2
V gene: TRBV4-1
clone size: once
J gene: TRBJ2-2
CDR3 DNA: TGCGCCAGCAGCCAAGAACCGGAGACTAGCCTAGTTCCCGGGGAGCTGTTTTTT
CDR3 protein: CASSQEPETSLVPGELFF

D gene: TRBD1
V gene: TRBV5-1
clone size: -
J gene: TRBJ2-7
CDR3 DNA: TGCGCCAGCAGCCTAGGGACAGAATCCTACGAGCAGTACTTC
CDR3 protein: CASSLGTESYEQYF

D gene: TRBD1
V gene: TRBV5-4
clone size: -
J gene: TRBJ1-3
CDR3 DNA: TGTGCCAGCAGCATGGGGACAGCAAGAAACACCATATATTTT
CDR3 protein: CASSMGTARNTIYF

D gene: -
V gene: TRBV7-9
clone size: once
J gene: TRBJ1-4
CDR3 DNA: TGTGCCAGCAGCCCAGGACAGTATGAAAAACTGTTTTTT
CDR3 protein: CASSPGQYEKLFF

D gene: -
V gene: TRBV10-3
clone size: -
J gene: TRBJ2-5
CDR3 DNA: TGTGCCATCAGTGGGTCGACCGGTCTTTCCCAAGAGACCCAGTACTTC
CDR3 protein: CAISGSTGLSQETQYF

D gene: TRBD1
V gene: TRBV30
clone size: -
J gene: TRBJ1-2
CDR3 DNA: TGTGCCTGGAGTGCCCCCCGACAGGGAAGTGGCTCTGGCTACACCTTC
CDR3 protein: CAWSAPRQGSGSGYTF

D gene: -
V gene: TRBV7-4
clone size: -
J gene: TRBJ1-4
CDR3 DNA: TGTGCCAGCAGCCCGGTAAGGGGGTGGACTAATGAAAAACTGTTTTTT
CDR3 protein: CASSPVRGWTNEKLFF

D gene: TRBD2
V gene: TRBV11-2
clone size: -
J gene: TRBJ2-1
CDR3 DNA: TGTGCCAGCAGCCAGGGTGCGACTAGCCCATACAATGAGCAGTTCTTC
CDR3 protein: CASSQGATSPYNEQFF

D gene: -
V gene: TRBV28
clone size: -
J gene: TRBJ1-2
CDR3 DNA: TGTGCCAGCAGTGCGGGTGGCAACTATGGCTACACCTTC
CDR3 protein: CASSAGGNYGYTF

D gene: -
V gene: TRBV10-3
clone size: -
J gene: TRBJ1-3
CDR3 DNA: TGTGCCATCAGCCTGGGGGTGGCCCGGCTCTCCTCTGGAAACACCATATATTTT
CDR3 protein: CAISLGVARLSSGNTIYF

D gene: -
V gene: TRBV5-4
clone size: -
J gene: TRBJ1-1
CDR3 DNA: TGTGCCAGCAGCTTGCTGGTGAACACTGAAGCTTTCTTT
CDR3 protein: CASSLLVNTEAFF

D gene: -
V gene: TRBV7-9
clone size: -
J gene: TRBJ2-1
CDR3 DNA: TGTGCCAGCAGCTTAGTAACGGGGGCGAACAATGAGCAGTTCTTC
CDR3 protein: CASSLVTGANNEQFF

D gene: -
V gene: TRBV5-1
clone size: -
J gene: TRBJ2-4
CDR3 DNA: TGCGCCAGCAGTACAGCAGCGGAAAACATTCAGTACTTC
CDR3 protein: CASSTAAENIQYF

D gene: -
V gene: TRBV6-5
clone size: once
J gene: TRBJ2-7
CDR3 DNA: TGTGCCAGCAGTAGGACGTCTACCTCCTACGAGCAGTACTTC
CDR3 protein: CASSRTSTSYEQYF

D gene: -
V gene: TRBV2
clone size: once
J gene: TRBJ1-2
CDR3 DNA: TGTGCCAGCAGCGAACCCGGGACAAGCAACTATGGCTACACCTTC
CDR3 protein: CASSEPGTSNYGYTF

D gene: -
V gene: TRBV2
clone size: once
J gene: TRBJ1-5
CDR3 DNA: TGTGCCAGCCAAGGGAGCAATCAGCCCCAGCATTTT
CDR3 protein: CASQGSNQPQHF

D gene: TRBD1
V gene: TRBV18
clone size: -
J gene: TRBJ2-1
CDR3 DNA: TGTGCCAGCTCACCCAGACCAGGGGGAGATGAGCAGTTCTTC
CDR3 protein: CASSPRPGGDEQFF

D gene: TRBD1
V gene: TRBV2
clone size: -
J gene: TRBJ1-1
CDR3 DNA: TGTGCCAGCAGCGGGGGTTTCGTAGGGGGCAAAGGTGGGAGTCGGACTGAAGCTTTCTTT
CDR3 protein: CASSGGFVGGKGGSRTEAFF

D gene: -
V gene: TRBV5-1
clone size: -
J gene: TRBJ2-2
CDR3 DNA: TGCGCCAGCAGCGACGAACCCTTAGGGACCGGGGAGCTGTTTTTT
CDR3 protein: CASSDEPLGTGELFF

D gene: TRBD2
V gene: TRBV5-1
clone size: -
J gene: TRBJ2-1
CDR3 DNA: TGCGCCAGCAGCAACGGACTAGCGCTCGATGAGCAGTTCTTC
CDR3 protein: CASSNGLALDEQFF

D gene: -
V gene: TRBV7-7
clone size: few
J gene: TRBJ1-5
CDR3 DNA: TGTGCTAGCAGCCCGATCGCCGTTGATCAGCCCCAGCATTTT
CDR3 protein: CASSPIAVDQPQHF

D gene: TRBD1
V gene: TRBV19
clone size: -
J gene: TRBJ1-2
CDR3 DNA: TGTGCCAGTAGTACATGGGACAGTCTAAAGAGGGACTATGGCTACACCTTC
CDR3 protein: CASSTWDSLKRDYGYTF

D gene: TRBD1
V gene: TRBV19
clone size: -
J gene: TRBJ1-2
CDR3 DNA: TGTGCCAGTAGCCCGGGACAGGGGGTCTATGGCTACACCTTC
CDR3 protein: CASSPGQGVYGYTF

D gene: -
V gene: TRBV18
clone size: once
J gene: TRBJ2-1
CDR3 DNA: TGTGCCAGCTCACTGGACGTTGGAGGTTTCAATGAGCAGTTCTTC
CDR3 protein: CASSLDVGGFNEQFF